Listed below are T cell receptor beta chains from one sample, sequenced in a study of identical twins. TCRdb recomputed calls from the 5' RACE reads with MiXCR, one row per CDR3 protein. The sample yields roughly 290,000 distinct CDR3 sequences, 8% to 9.5% seen once. The sample was also linked to a second study, of yellow fever vaccine responses in identical twins.

The sequenced sample was CD8+ T cells sorted from blood. The source is a woman aged 18 to 35 in good health. CDR3s include the opening cysteine and the closing phenylalanine or tryptophan. Fields, in order: D gene, CDR3 length, V gene, clone size, J gene, CDR3 DNA, CDR3 protein. The D gene is left open where the match is weak. For some rows the clone size is stated as once, few or many, or as a class when expanded; others skip it.

.	11	TRBV29-1	many	TRBJ2-1	TGCAGCGTCGATTATGGGGGTGAGCAGTTCTTC	CSVDYGGEQFF
TRBD1	13	TRBV29-1	many	TRBJ2-2	TGCAGCGTAGTACAGGGGGACACCGGGGAGCTGTTTTTT	CSVVQGDTGELFF
TRBD2	16	TRBV20-1	.	TRBJ2-7	TGCAGTGCTAGAGATATGACTAGCGGGAGCTGGTACGAGCAGTACTTC	CSARDMTSGSWYEQYF
TRBD2	19	TRBV6-5	few	TRBJ2-1	TGTGCCAGCAGTTACGCGACAGGGATCGGACTAGCGGGCCCCAATGAGCAGTTCTTC	CASSYATGIGLAGPNEQFF
.	14	TRBV5-6	.	TRBJ1-4	TGTGCCAGCAGTCCCGACAGCCAGAATGAAAAACTGTTTTTT	CASSPDSQNEKLFF
.	12	TRBV29-1	many	TRBJ2-2	TGCAGCGTTTTTTCGCTGGGCGGGGAGCTGTTTTTT	CSVFSLGGELFF
.	16	TRBV5-1	.	TRBJ2-2	TGCGCCAGCAGCTTACCACAGGGAGGGAACACCGGGGAGCTGTTTTTT	CASSLPQGGNTGELFF
.	13	TRBV10-2	many	TRBJ2-5	TGCGCCAGCAGCGACGGGATCTTAGAGACCCAGTACTTC	CASSDGILETQYF
.	13	TRBV29-1	.	TRBJ1-1	TGCAGCGTTGAACTCTGGGGGGGAAATGAAGCTTTCTTT	CSVELWGGNEAFF
.	14	TRBV4-2	.	TRBJ1-4	TGTGCCAGCAGCCCCACCCCGGGGAGTGAAAAACTGTTTTTT	CASSPTPGSEKLFF
.	11	TRBV29-1	many	TRBJ1-4	TGCAGCGCGACCAGAGAGGGAAAACTGTTTTTT	CSATREGKLFF
TRBD1	14	TRBV5-1	.	TRBJ2-7	TGCGCCAGCAGCTTGGGGACAGGGGTTTCCGAGCAGTACTTC	CASSLGTGVSEQYF
.	14	TRBV3-1	many	TRBJ1-2	TGTGCCAGCAGCCAAGGGATCGGGGCACATGGCTACACCTTC	CASSQGIGAHGYTF
TRBD2	15	TRBV20-1	many	TRBJ2-7	TGCAGTGCCTGGGGACTAGCGGAGACCTCCTACGAGCAGTACTTC	CSAWGLAETSYEQYF
.	13	TRBV28	.	TRBJ2-2	TGTGCCAGCAATAGGGACAACACCGGGGAGCTGTTTTTT	CASNRDNTGELFF
.	17	TRBV28	.	TRBJ2-2	TGTGCCAGCAGTTACGGACAGCAGGGGTCGAACACCGGGGAGCTGTTTTTT	CASSYGQQGSNTGELFF
.	13	TRBV20-1	few	TRBJ2-7	TGCAGTGCTCCGACGGACACGACCTACGAGCAGTACTTC	CSAPTDTTYEQYF
.	12	TRBV10-3	few	TRBJ2-7	TGTGCCATCAGTGATATCGATTACGAGCAGTACTTC	CAISDIDYEQYF
.	13	TRBV29-1	many	TRBJ2-5	TGCAGCGCCAAGACAGGAATACAAGAGACCCAGTACTTC	CSAKTGIQETQYF
.	18	TRBV2	few	TRBJ2-6	TGTGCCACACAACTACGGGACACCGGGGCGTCTGGGGCCAACGTCCTGACTTTC	CATQLRDTGASGANVLTF
.	14	TRBV11-2	few	TRBJ2-7	TGTGCCAGCAGTCCGGGTCCGTGGGGGTACGAGCAGTACTTC	CASSPGPWGYEQYF
.	14	TRBV7-2	.	TRBJ2-7	TGTGCCAGCAGCTTAGCGGTCGGAACCTACGAGCAGTACTTC	CASSLAVGTYEQYF
TRBD2	19	TRBV7-8	.	TRBJ2-3	TGTGCCAGCAGCCTCTACGTAATGGCTAGCGGGGGAGAATCGGATACGCAGTATTTT	CASSLYVMASGGESDTQYF
TRBD1	18	TRBV7-8	.	TRBJ1-2	TGTGCCAGCAGCTTAGACGCCTTAGACAGGGGGCCGGGCTATGGCTACACCTTC	CASSLDALDRGPGYGYTF
.	12	TRBV29-1	few	TRBJ2-7	TGCAGCGTTTTGACTGGTACCTACGAGCAGTACTTC	CSVLTGTYEQYF
.	13	TRBV11-2	few	TRBJ1-2	TGTGCCAGCAGCTTAGGTACAGGAACTGGCTACACCTTC	CASSLGTGTGYTF
TRBD1	19	TRBV4-1	many	TRBJ2-2	TGCGCCAGCAGCCGCCTAGGACAGGGGGCTTTATTTGACACCGGGGAGCTGTTTTTT	CASSRLGQGALFDTGELFF
.	13	TRBV7-9	.	TRBJ2-5	TGTGCCAGCCGGGGGGCGGGGCAAGAGACCCAGTACTTC	CASRGAGQETQYF
.	15	TRBV11-2	few	TRBJ2-2	TGTGCCAGCAGCTTCTGGCCGGGGGACACCGGGGAGCTGTTTTTT	CASSFWPGDTGELFF
.	14	TRBV7-9	few	TRBJ2-7	TGTGCCAGCAGCCTACCAGGGGAGGCCTACGGGCAGTACTTC	CASSLPGEAYGQYF
.	13	TRBV7-9	few	TRBJ2-5	TGTGCCAGCAGCTTAGGGACCCCAGAGACCCAGTACTTC	CASSLGTPETQYF
.	14	TRBV2	.	TRBJ2-7	TGTGCCAGCAGTGAATTCGGGAGTGACGACGAGCAGTACTTC	CASSEFGSDDEQYF
.	14	TRBV24-1	few	TRBJ1-5	TGTGCCACCGGCGACAGGTTCAGCAATCAGCCCCAGCATTTT	CATGDRFSNQPQHF
.	16	TRBV7-9	few	TRBJ2-2	TGTGCCAGCAGCCAAAGTTTCGCAGGGAACACCGGGGAGCTGTTTTTT	CASSQSFAGNTGELFF
.	12	TRBV29-1	.	TRBJ2-1	TGCAGCGTTGTTTTGCCGGGCAATGAGCAGTTCTTC	CSVVLPGNEQFF
.	15	TRBV27	few	TRBJ2-2	TGTGCCAGCAGTTTATGGAATCCGAACACCGGGGAGCTGTTTTTT	CASSLWNPNTGELFF
.	14	TRBV6-2/TRBV6-3	many	TRBJ1-1	TGTGCCAGCAGTTTGACCCGGGGTTTTGATGAAGCTTTCTTT	CASSLTRGFDEAFF
TRBD1	18	TRBV11-2	few	TRBJ1-2	TGTGCCAGCAGCTCCCATCACCGGGACAGGGACTCGGGCTATGGCTACACCTTC	CASSSHHRDRDSGYGYTF
.	13	TRBV9	.	TRBJ2-7	TGTGCCAGCAGCGTAGAGCCGGCCTACGAGCAGTACTTC	CASSVEPAYEQYF
.	11	TRBV29-1	many	TRBJ2-2	TGCAGCGTTGTCGGCACCGGGGAGCTGTTTTTT	CSVVGTGELFF
TRBD1	14	TRBV15	few	TRBJ1-2	TGTGCCACCAGCGAACCGGGACAGGGCTATGGCTACACCTTC	CATSEPGQGYGYTF
TRBD2	16	TRBV4-3	.	TRBJ2-7	TGCGCCAGCAGCCAAGATCGGTCGGGAGGGGCCTACGAGCAGTACTTC	CASSQDRSGGAYEQYF
.	16	TRBV3-1	few	TRBJ2-7	TGTGCCAGCAGCCAAATGGTCAGGGGCTCCTCCTACGAGCAGTACTTC	CASSQMVRGSSYEQYF
TRBD1	17	TRBV11-2	many	TRBJ2-4	TGTGCCAGCAGCAAAGCACCCGGGACAGGGACCAAAAACATTCAGTACTTC	CASSKAPGTGTKNIQYF
.	11	TRBV20-1	.	TRBJ2-1	TGCAGTGCAACCCCGGGGTATGAGCAGTTCTTC	CSATPGYEQFF
.	16	TRBV5-1	many	TRBJ2-7	TGCGCCAGCAGCTTTGGCAGAGGAATAAATTTTGACGAGCAGTACTTC	CASSFGRGINFDEQYF
.	14	TRBV27	.	TRBJ1-5	TGTGCCAGCTCCTATTCCGATAGCAATCAGCCCCAGCATTTT	CASSYSDSNQPQHF
.	13	TRBV5-6	many	TRBJ2-5	TGTGCCAGCAGCCGGGCCGTCGGCGAGACCCAGTACTTC	CASSRAVGETQYF
.	13	TRBV15	.	TRBJ1-4	TGTGCCACCCAGGGGACCCGGAGTGAAAAACTGTTTTTT	CATQGTRSEKLFF
.	12	TRBV29-1	many	TRBJ2-1	TGCAGCGTTGAAGTTCTTAATACGGAGCAGTTCTTC	CSVEVLNTEQFF
TRBD1	16	TRBV24-1	few	TRBJ2-3	TGTGCCACCAGTGACCCTGGGACAGGGGGCACAGATACGCAGTATTTT	CATSDPGTGGTDTQYF
.	11	TRBV6-5	few	TRBJ2-5	TGTGCCACCTGGGGGGCAAGAGACCAGTACTTC	CATWGARDQYF
.	15	TRBV9	many	TRBJ1-4	TGTGCCAGCAGCGTAGGGGACGGACTTGATGAAAAACTGTTTTTT	CASSVGDGLDEKLFF
TRBD2	13	TRBV29-1	.	TRBJ2-1	TGCGCAATTCTAGCGGGAGGCCACAATGAGCAGTTCTTC	CAILAGGHNEQFF
TRBD1	13	TRBV10-3	.	TRBJ2-1	TGTGCCATCGGGACAGGGGTCTACAATGAGCAGTTCTTC	CAIGTGVYNEQFF
TRBD1	14	TRBV7-9	.	TRBJ2-7	TGTGCCAGCAGCCCGAACAGGGGCGGGTTCGAGCAGTACTTC	CASSPNRGGFEQYF
TRBD2	15	TRBV12-3/TRBV12-4	few	TRBJ2-3	TGTGCCAGCAGTCCTAGCGGGAGAGGTACAGATACGCAGTATTTT	CASSPSGRGTDTQYF
TRBD2	15	TRBV6-1	few	TRBJ2-7	TGTGCCAGCATCCCGACTAGCGGGTTTGCCTACGAGCAGTACTTC	CASIPTSGFAYEQYF
TRBD2	16	TRBV4-3	many	TRBJ2-1	TGCGCCAGCAGCCAAGAGGGAGCGGGAGGGTTTAATGAGCAGTTCTTC	CASSQEGAGGFNEQFF
TRBD1	14	TRBV6-4	many	TRBJ2-2	TGTGCCAGCAGTGGGACAGGGGGCACCGGGGAGCTGTTTTTT	CASSGTGGTGELFF